The 4 T cell receptor beta chains below were found in one sample sequenced in a study of blood T cell repertoires in COVID-19. Sequenced by immunoSEQ multiplex PCR; TCRdb stores in-frame clones only, minus some. The data contain 35,000 to 45,000 clones, about 90% of them singletons. Input material: peripheral blood. These receptors came from a man in his fifties or sixties with acute or convalescent COVID-19.

The chain recombines TRBV7-2 with TRBJ2-1; D is possibly TRBD2 (6 bases). Germline-derived CDR1 and CDR2 are SGHTA and FQGNSA. This CDR3 spans 15 amino acids. V was shortened by 5 bases and J by 0 bases, with 11 bases between the two germline ends. CDR3: CASSTGLPSYNEQFF. Written as DNA, the CDR3 is TGTGCCAGCAGCACAGGACTACCCTCCTACAATGAGCAGTTCTTC.

This clone was seen a few times. Its ends do not fully match the called genes, so a read error is possible. The chain carries TRBV7-7 and TRBJ2-2; the match to TRBD2 covers 12 bases. The CDR3 is 17 residues long. Germline CDR1 SSHAT, CDR2 FNYEAQ (reference sequence). CDR3 sequence reads: CASSATTSGGGPGELFF. As DNA, the CDR3 is TGTGCTAGCAGCGCTACGACTAGCGGGGGTGGACCGGGGGAGCTGTTTTTT.

The rearrangement links TRBV30 to TRBJ1-5, with D possibly matching TRBD1 (5 bases). V lost 3 bases and J 0 bases, leaving 6 bases between the germline ends. CDR1 and CDR2 (germline): GTSNPN, SVGIG (reference sequence). The CDR3 is 13 amino acids. The CDR3 DNA reads as TGTGCCTGGAGCGGACATAGCAATCAGCCCCAGCATTTT. Its translation: CAWSGHSNQPQHF.

DNA for the CDR3: TGTGCCAGTAGTAGATCCCCGGGACAGGTGGGCTATGGCTACACCTTC. Translating it yields CASSRSPGQVGYGYTF. This rearrangement joins TRBV19 to TRBJ1-2; 8 nucleotides agree with TRBD1. Germline assignment: CDR1 LNHDA and CDR2 SQIVND (reference sequence). The CDR3 contains 16 residues. Trimming took 4 bases from V and 4 from J; bases not matched to a gene: 11.